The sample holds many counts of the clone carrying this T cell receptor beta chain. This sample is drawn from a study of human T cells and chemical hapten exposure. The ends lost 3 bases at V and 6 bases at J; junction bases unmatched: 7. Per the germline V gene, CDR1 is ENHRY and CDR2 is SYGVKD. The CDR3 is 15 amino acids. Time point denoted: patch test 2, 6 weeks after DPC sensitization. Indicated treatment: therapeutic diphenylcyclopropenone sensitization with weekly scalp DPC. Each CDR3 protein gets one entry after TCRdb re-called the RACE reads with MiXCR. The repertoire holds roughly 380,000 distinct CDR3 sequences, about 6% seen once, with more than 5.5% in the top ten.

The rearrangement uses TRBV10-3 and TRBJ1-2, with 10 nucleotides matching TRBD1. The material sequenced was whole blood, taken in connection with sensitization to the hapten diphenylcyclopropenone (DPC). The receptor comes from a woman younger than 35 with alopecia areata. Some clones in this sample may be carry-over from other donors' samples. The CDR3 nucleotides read TGTGCCATCAGTGACTACGACAGGGGGCTTGATGGCTACACCTTC. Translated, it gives CAISDYDRGLDGYTF.